Each of the 26 T cell receptor beta chains below was sequenced from the same sample in a study of neoadjuvant anti-PD-1 for oral cavity cancer. Only in-frame clones appear in the TCRdb table, and some are missing; sequencing was by immunoSEQ multiplex PCR. The sample holds 55,000 to 75,000 clones, 65% to 85% seen once. Here the sequenced sample was PBMCs, taken before nivolumab (anti-PD-1) treatment. Every receptor here comes from a person between 40 and 85 years old with oral cavity squamous cell carcinoma.

The chain employs TRBV27 and TRBJ2-7, with D maybe TRBD2 (6 bases). CDR3 size: 14 residues. CDR1 is MNHEY, CDR2 SMNVEV, per germline (reference sequence). V lost 8 bases, J lost 3 bases, and 17 bases lay in between. This chain's CDR3 is CASSRGLADYEQYF. CDR3 DNA sequence: TGTGCCAGCTCCAGAGGATTAGCGGACTACGAGCAGTACTTC.

V and J are TRBV15 and TRBJ1-4; D not certain. Trimming pared 0 bases from V and 5 bases from J, leaving 4 bases between. This CDR3 comprises 13 residues. In germline, CDR1 is LNHNV, CDR2 YYDKDF (reference sequence). CDR3 sequence reads: CATSREPNEKLFF. The DNA for the CDR3 is TGTGCCACCAGCAGAGAACCGAATGAAAAACTGTTTTTT.

The chain combines TRBV19 with TRBJ2-7, with 14 bases fitting TRBD2. CDR1 and CDR2 from the germline V gene are LNHDA and SQIVND (reference sequence). The junction had 6 bases not matched to a gene; V was cut back by 5 bases and J by 6 bases. The CDR3 spans 15 residues. The CDR3 coding sequence is TGTGCCAGTAGTGGGGGACTAGCGGGAGTTTCCGAGCAGTACTTC. It yields the protein CASSGGLAGVSEQYF.

The CDR3: CASSFGQGYLGETQYF. CDR3 DNA sequence: TGTGCCAGCAGTTTTGGCCAGGGGTACCTCGGGGAGACCCAGTACTTC. V is TRBV27 and J is TRBJ2-5; D is possibly TRBD1 (6 bases). The CDR3 extends over 16 amino acids. The germline V gene encodes CDR1 MNHEY and CDR2 SMNVEV (reference sequence). Between the trimmed V and J ends, which lost 3 bases and 5 bases, there was a span of 19 bases.

This chain uses TRBV6-1 with TRBJ1-2; D is undetermined. Germline CDR1 reads MNHNS; CDR2 reads SASEGT. CDR3 size: 13 residues. The V and J ends lost 2 bases and 8 bases respectively, with 12 bases between them. CDR3 sequence reads: CASSESVFPGYTF. The CDR3 DNA reads TGTGCCAGCAGTGAATCTGTTTTCCCCGGCTACACCTTC.

CDR3 sequence: CASSLGGYGTGELFF. The CDR3, as DNA: TGTGCCAGCAGCTTGGGGGGTTACGGCACCGGGGAGCTGTTTTTT. V and J are TRBV5-6 and TRBJ2-2; D uncertain. This CDR3 has 15 amino acids. The germline V gene has CDR1 SGHDT and CDR2 YYEEEE. With 0 bases removed from V and 4 bases from J, the gap between germline ends came to 10 bases.

The rearrangement joins TRBV5-1 to TRBJ1-1; TRBD1 might be the D (6 bases). Deletions cut 6 bases from V and 0 bases from J, with 12 bases between. CDR1 is SGHRS, CDR2 YFSETQ, per germline. CDR3 length: 14 amino acids. The CDR3 bases are TGCGCCAGCACCAGCACAGGGATGAACACTGAAGCTTTCTTT. Its translation: CASTSTGMNTEAFF. Full variable domain (rest looked up from reference TRBV5-1 and TRBJ1-1): KAGVTQTPRYLIKTRGQQVTLSCSPISGHRSVSWYQQTPGQGLQFLFEYFSETQRNKGNFPGRFSGRQFSNSRSEMNVSTLELGDSALYLCASTSTGMNTEAFFGQGTRLTVV.

The genes are TRBV4-1 and TRBJ2-1; D remains ambiguous. This CDR3 is built from 16 residues. Germline CDR1 is MGHRA and CDR2 is YSYEKL. The V and J ends lost 5 bases and 1 base respectively, with 15 bases between them. Here the CDR3 reads CASSLTGPYSYNEQFF. CDR3 DNA sequence: TGCGCCAGCAGCTTAACCGGGCCCTATTCCTACAATGAGCAGTTCTTC.

This sequence joins TRBV5-1 and TRBJ2-2, with D perhaps TRBD1 (5 bases). Germline assignment: CDR1 SGHRS and CDR2 YFSETQ. This CDR3 has 14 amino acids. Trimming took off 1 base at V and 4 bases at J, with 8 bases between the two ends. This CDR3 is CASSLQGSTGELFF. CDR3 DNA sequence: TGCGCCAGCAGCTTGCAGGGCAGCACCGGGGAGCTGTTTTTT.

Only a few counts were recorded for this clone. The rearrangement uses TRBV29-1 and TRBJ2-1; D is perhaps TRBD1 (5 bases). The V and J ends lost 5 bases and 2 bases respectively, with 10 bases between them. Germline lookup yields CDR1 SQVTM and CDR2 ANQGSEA. The length of the CDR3 is 13 residues. CDR3 nucleotide sequence: TGCAGCGTTTTGACAGCCGCCTACAATGAGCAGTTCTTC. It codes for CSVLTAAYNEQFF.

This clone has only a few counts. This CDR3 is CASSVPRTDANTGELFF. The DNA of the CDR3 is TGCGCCAGCAGCGTCCCCCGGACAGATGCGAACACCGGGGAGCTGTTTTTT. The J gene is TRBJ2-2, the V gene TRBV5-1, with D maybe TRBD1 (6 bases). The length of the CDR3 is 17 residues. Germline loops: CDR1 SGHRS, CDR2 YFSETQ. V lost 4 bases and J 0 bases, leaving 16 bases between the germline ends.

This clone was seen only a few times. The chain joins TRBV4-1 to TRBJ2-3, with D maybe TRBD2 (5 bases). V was pared by 3 bases and J by 12 bases, with 16 bases between. The length of the CDR3 is 13 residues. Germline V CDR1 and CDR2: MGHRA, YSYEKL. The CDR3 DNA sequence: TGCGCCAGCAGCCAGGAACATACTAGGGAACAGTATTTT. The encoded protein is CASSQEHTREQYF.

This chain links TRBV19 with TRBJ1-1; possible D gene TRBD1, 5 bases. The germline V gene has CDR1 LNHDA and CDR2 SQIVND (reference sequence). V was pared by 1 base and J by 0 bases, with 9 bases between. The CDR3 is 15 amino acids. CDR3: CASSIGRQLNTEAFF. The CDR3, as DNA: TGTGCCAGTAGTATAGGACGACAGTTGAACACTGAAGCTTTCTTT.

The chain recombines TRBV4-1 with TRBJ1-3; TRBD1 is a possible D gene (6 bases). The V and J ends lost 1 base and 3 bases respectively, with 13 bases between them. This CDR3 has 16 residues. CDR1 is MGHRA and CDR2 is YSYEKL in the germline V gene. The CDR3 bases are TGCGCCAGCAGCCAAGTGGGCCAGGGGCTTGGAAACACCATATATTTT. This gives the protein CASSQVGQGLGNTIYF.

The chain carries TRBV6-1 and TRBJ1-6; D is possibly TRBD1 (6 bases). V dropped 3 bases and J dropped 10 bases, with 10 bases sitting between them. Germline V gene sequence: CDR1 MNHNS, CDR2 SASEGT. This CDR3 is built from 13 residues. DNA of the CDR3: TGTGCCAGCAGTGAGGGGGCCCTGTCACCCCTCCACTTT. Translation gives CASSEGALSPLHF.

This clone was seen a single time. The rearrangement links TRBV28 to TRBJ2-7, with TRBD2 matching 14 bases. Germline V gene lookup returns CDR1 MDHEN and CDR2 SYDVKM. The junction had 6 bases not matched to a gene; V was cut back by 1 base and J by 4 bases. This CDR3 comprises 17 residues. DNA for the CDR3: TGTGCCAGCAGTTTATCCCCCGGGACTAGCGGGAGTTACGAGCAGTACTTC. It codes for CASSLSPGTSGSYEQYF.

This chain connects TRBV7-3 to TRBJ2-5; D ambiguous. V was cut by 2 bases and J by 7 bases, with 17 bases left in between. The germline V gene has CDR1 SGHTA and CDR2 FQGTGA. The CDR3 is 15 amino acids. CDR3 region: CASSLGLGFAGTQYF. CDR3 nucleotide sequence: TGTGCCAGCAGCTTAGGCCTAGGGTTTGCTGGGACCCAGTACTTC.

The chain combines TRBV18 with TRBJ1-3; D is possibly TRBD1 (5 bases). The CDR3 sequence is 15 residues long. The V and J ends lost 0 bases and 2 bases respectively, with 8 bases between them. Germline CDR1 reads KGHSH; CDR2 reads LQKENI. CDR3 region: CASSPPGRAGNTIYF. For the CDR3, the DNA is TGTGCCAGCTCACCACCGGGGCGAGCTGGAAACACCATATATTTT. The entire variable domain, with the rest obtained from reference TRBV18 and TRBJ1-3, is as follows: NAGVMQNPRHLVRRRGQEARLRCSPMKGHSHVYWYRQLPEEGLKFMVYLQKENIIDESGMPKERFSAEFPKEGPSILRIQQVVRGDSAAYFCASSPPGRAGNTIYFGEGSWLTVV.

The CDR3 region is CASKTSRNTGELFF. For the CDR3, the DNA is TGTGCCAGCAAAACTAGCCGAAACACCGGGGAGCTGTTTTTT. The V call is TRBV7-8, the J call TRBJ2-2; the D gene is possibly TRBD2 (6 bases). The V and J ends lost 7 bases and 2 bases respectively, with 11 bases between them. Germline assignment: CDR1 SGHVS and CDR2 FQNEAQ. This CDR3 comprises 14 residues.

The J gene is TRBJ2-5, the V gene TRBV5-1; 12 bases agree with TRBD2. The V gene end was trimmed by 0 bases and the J gene end by 5 bases; junction bases not matched to a gene: 5. Per the germline V gene, CDR1 is SGHRS and CDR2 is YFSETQ. This CDR3 region has 16 residues. The CDR3 region is CASSLALAGGPETQYF. The CDR3 bases are TGCGCCAGCAGCTTGGCCCTAGCGGGGGGGCCGGAGACCCAGTACTTC.

The chain links TRBV5-1 to TRBJ2-2; TRBD1 matches 7 bases. J gave up 4 bases and V 0 bases, and 6 bases lay outside the gene matches. CDR3 length: 16 residues. The germline gives CDR1 SGHRS, CDR2 YFSETQ. Written as DNA, the CDR3 is TGCGCCAGCAGCTTGGTACAGGGGTCGGGCACCGGGGAGCTGTTTTTT. Translating gives CASSLVQGSGTGELFF.

This clone was observed a few times. The J gene is TRBJ2-7, the V gene TRBV19; weak D call: TRBD1 (6 bases). Trimming shortened V by 7 bases and J by 6 bases, and 19 bases separated the two germline ends. Germline-derived CDR1 and CDR2 are LNHDA and SQIVND (reference sequence). The CDR3 totals 14 residues. CDR3 in amino acids: CASTPDSGAVEQYF. DNA of the CDR3: TGTGCCAGTACCCCGGACAGTGGGGCTGTCGAGCAGTACTTC.

This chain joins TRBV29-1 and TRBJ1-2; no clear D. The length of the CDR3 is 12 residues. With 7 bases removed from V and 2 bases from J, the gap between germline ends came to 11 bases. Germline V gene lookup returns CDR1 SQVTM and CDR2 ANQGSEA. The DNA of the CDR3 is TGCAGCGCGGCCGGGTCGAACTATGGCTACACCTTC. Protein product: CSAAGSNYGYTF.

A few counts support this clone. The chain uses TRBV5-1 and TRBJ2-7, with D perhaps TRBD1 (6 bases). The CDR3 is 14 amino acids. V lost 4 bases to trimming and J lost 4 bases, with 15 bases between them. Germline loops: CDR1 SGHRS, CDR2 YFSETQ. The CDR3 spells CASSPRGSGYEQYF. In DNA form, the CDR3 reads TGCGCCAGCAGCCCCAGGGGATCTGGGTACGAGCAGTACTTC.

The chain combines TRBV2 with TRBJ1-1, with TRBD1 identical over 7 bases. Germline values: CDR1 SNHLY, CDR2 FYNNEI. There are 14 residues in the CDR3. The trim removed 11 bases at V and 0 bases at J, leaving 9 bases unmatched. The CDR3 DNA reads as TGTGCCTGGGCCCGGGGACAGATGAACACTGAAGCTTTCTTT. Translation: CAWARGQMNTEAFF.

The chain recombines TRBV11-3 with TRBJ2-2, with no clear D. Germline V gene data show CDR1 as SGHNT and CDR2 as YENEEA. The CDR3 contains 13 residues. V was clipped by 5 bases and J by 4 bases, with 8 bases between them. Here the CDR3 reads CASSPKRTGELFF. As DNA, the CDR3 is TGTGCCAGCAGCCCGAAGCGCACCGGGGAGCTGTTTTTT.